What follows describes a single T cell receptor (beta chain). Its specificity is not known. The source of the sample is a study of cytomegalovirus exposure and HLA in healthy donors. Study conclusions and caveats: Differences between HLA loci emerged in a later analysis of TCR association rates, with DRB1 most and HLA-C fewest.

V shed 6 bases, J shed 2 bases, and the junction held 4 bases outside the gene matches. The germline V gene has CDR1 MNHEY and CDR2 SVGAGI. CDR3 size: 15 residues. PCR amplification relied on 60 Vbeta primers (plus 13 Jbeta primers). The protocol was immunoSEQ multiplex PCR, while the TCRdb copy is restricted to in-frame clones and leaves out a portion. The sample lists around 50,000 clones, over 70% seen once, with 8.1% in the top ten. The gene calls are TRBV6-5 and TRBJ2-1, with TRBD2 matching 10 bases. The specimen was PBMCs. This TCR derives from a man in his thirties or forties in good health and CMV-seropositive. As DNA, the CDR3 is TGTGCCAGCAGAAATAGCGGGGGGACCTACAATGAGCAGTTCTTC. The encoded protein is CASRNSGGTYNEQFF.